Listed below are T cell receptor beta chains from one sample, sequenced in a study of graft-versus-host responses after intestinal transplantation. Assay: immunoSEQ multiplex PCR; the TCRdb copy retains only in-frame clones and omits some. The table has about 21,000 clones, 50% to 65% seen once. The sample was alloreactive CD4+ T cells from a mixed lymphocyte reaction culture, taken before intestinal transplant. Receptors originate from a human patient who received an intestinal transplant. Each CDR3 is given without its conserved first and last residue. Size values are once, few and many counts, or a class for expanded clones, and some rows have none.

cdr3_aa: ASSLTVVEQF; j_call: TRBJ2-1; cdr3_length: 10; clone_size: few; v_call: TRBV7-2
cdr3_aa: ASRQTGTDNSPLH; j_call: TRBJ1-6; cdr3_length: 13; clone_size: .; v_call: TRBV6-5
cdr3_aa: ASSLRGTGGYEQY; j_call: TRBJ2-7; cdr3_length: 13; clone_size: few; v_call: TRBV7-6
cdr3_aa: ASSESGTGVKNIQY; j_call: TRBJ2-4; cdr3_length: 14; clone_size: .; v_call: TRBV10-1
cdr3_aa: ASSLGLAGDNEQF; j_call: TRBJ2-1; cdr3_length: 13; clone_size: .; v_call: TRBV18
cdr3_aa: ASSQLGLTPSYEQY; j_call: TRBJ2-7; cdr3_length: 14; clone_size: .; v_call: TRBV4-1
cdr3_aa: ASSLDLRFGEAF; j_call: TRBJ1-1; cdr3_length: 12; clone_size: .; v_call: TRBV11-2
cdr3_aa: AWRTGGDGYT; j_call: TRBJ1-2; cdr3_length: 10; clone_size: .; v_call: TRBV30
cdr3_aa: ASSRGGLAGDEQY; j_call: TRBJ2-7; cdr3_length: 13; clone_size: .; v_call: TRBV18
cdr3_aa: ASSNRGTSIQPFRT; j_call: TRBJ1-2; cdr3_length: 14; clone_size: .; v_call: TRBV6-6
cdr3_aa: ASSLTGQGGGYT; j_call: TRBJ1-2; cdr3_length: 12; clone_size: .; v_call: TRBV7-3
cdr3_aa: ASSEPSTDTQY; j_call: TRBJ2-3; cdr3_length: 11; clone_size: .; v_call: TRBV10-1
cdr3_aa: ASSLGGTGGFRGEQY; j_call: TRBJ2-7; cdr3_length: 15; clone_size: few; v_call: TRBV7-9
cdr3_aa: ASSESGTGELF; j_call: TRBJ2-2; cdr3_length: 11; clone_size: .; v_call: TRBV10-1
cdr3_aa: ASSHGVLARTDTQY; j_call: TRBJ2-3; cdr3_length: 14; clone_size: few; v_call: TRBV6-6
cdr3_aa: AISDGGGGGYEQF; j_call: TRBJ2-1; cdr3_length: 13; clone_size: few; v_call: TRBV10-3
cdr3_aa: ASSIREEGWQF; j_call: TRBJ2-1; cdr3_length: 11; clone_size: few; v_call: TRBV19
cdr3_aa: ASSFLSGTSTDTQY; j_call: TRBJ2-3; cdr3_length: 14; clone_size: .; v_call: TRBV6-5
cdr3_aa: ASSIEWGTGGTEAF; j_call: TRBJ1-1; cdr3_length: 14; clone_size: .; v_call: TRBV19
cdr3_aa: ASRESAVRTYEQY; j_call: TRBJ2-7; cdr3_length: 13; clone_size: few; v_call: TRBV27
cdr3_aa: ASGQGANTGELF; j_call: TRBJ2-2; cdr3_length: 12; clone_size: .; v_call: TRBV18
cdr3_aa: ASSLGQGRYEQY; j_call: TRBJ2-7; cdr3_length: 12; clone_size: few; v_call: TRBV27
cdr3_aa: ASSWAPGHSSGNTIY; j_call: TRBJ1-3; cdr3_length: 15; clone_size: few; v_call: TRBV5-6
cdr3_aa: ASSLATTNEKLF; j_call: TRBJ1-4; cdr3_length: 12; clone_size: .; v_call: TRBV7-9
cdr3_aa: SAGDIRHYEQY; j_call: TRBJ2-7; cdr3_length: 11; clone_size: medium-sized; v_call: TRBV29-1
cdr3_aa: ASSPEESETQY; j_call: TRBJ2-5; cdr3_length: 11; clone_size: .; v_call: TRBV7-6
cdr3_aa: ASSLLQGAGGNTIY; j_call: TRBJ1-3; cdr3_length: 14; clone_size: .; v_call: TRBV7-2
cdr3_aa: ASSQRAGSYEQY; j_call: TRBJ2-7; cdr3_length: 12; clone_size: few; v_call: TRBV7-6
cdr3_aa: ASRGTGDSYNEQF; j_call: TRBJ2-1; cdr3_length: 13; clone_size: .; v_call: TRBV6-5
cdr3_aa: ASSRQASTDTQY; j_call: TRBJ2-3; cdr3_length: 12; clone_size: .; v_call: TRBV6-5
cdr3_aa: AIRWTGESTEAF; j_call: TRBJ1-1; cdr3_length: 12; clone_size: few; v_call: TRBV10-3
cdr3_aa: ASSYTGGAEAF; j_call: TRBJ1-1; cdr3_length: 11; clone_size: .; v_call: TRBV5-1
cdr3_aa: ASSTGQGVYEQY; j_call: TRBJ2-7; cdr3_length: 12; clone_size: few; v_call: TRBV5-1
cdr3_aa: ASSLRGDYGYT; j_call: TRBJ1-2; cdr3_length: 11; clone_size: few; v_call: TRBV5-1
cdr3_aa: SVVKIAGNGAGELF; j_call: TRBJ2-2; cdr3_length: 14; clone_size: few; v_call: TRBV29-1
cdr3_aa: ASSYSGGNGYT; j_call: TRBJ1-2; cdr3_length: 11; clone_size: .; v_call: TRBV7-9
cdr3_aa: ASSTQGAYTEAF; j_call: TRBJ1-1; cdr3_length: 12; clone_size: .; v_call: TRBV18
cdr3_aa: ASSLSGGVGWVEQF; j_call: TRBJ2-1; cdr3_length: 14; clone_size: .; v_call: TRBV5-1
cdr3_aa: ASSRAGASPYEQY; j_call: TRBJ2-7; cdr3_length: 13; clone_size: .; v_call: TRBV5-1
cdr3_aa: ASSRQGFNTGELF; j_call: TRBJ2-2; cdr3_length: 13; clone_size: .; v_call: TRBV2
cdr3_aa: ASSPDAGRGNQPQH; j_call: TRBJ1-5; cdr3_length: 14; clone_size: .; v_call: TRBV4-3
cdr3_aa: ASSFALMRGEQF; j_call: TRBJ2-1; cdr3_length: 12; clone_size: few; v_call: TRBV27
cdr3_aa: ASSTFGTGGPGGGELF; j_call: TRBJ2-2; cdr3_length: 16; clone_size: .; v_call: TRBV7-2
cdr3_aa: ASSPQGWRNTEAF; j_call: TRBJ1-1; cdr3_length: 13; clone_size: .; v_call: TRBV5-4
cdr3_aa: AISSGVPDTQY; j_call: TRBJ2-3; cdr3_length: 11; clone_size: .; v_call: TRBV10-3